What follows describes a single T cell receptor beta chain. Its antigen is currently unknown. Sequenced by immunoSEQ multiplex PCR; TCRdb stores in-frame clones only, minus some. The profile shows more than 100,000 clones, 91% of them singletons. Per germline, CDR1 SGHNT and CDR2 YYREEE (reference sequence). Trimming cost V 3 bases and J 6 bases, with 18 bases left between them. CDR3 length equals 15 residues. The sample belongs to a study of T cell responses to AZD1222 COVID-19 vaccine. Notes on the study in general: Possibly, clonal diversity was underestimated; donors were largely white British and included more females.

The specimen comprised peripheral blood, sampled 28 days after the second AZD1222 dose. This TCR derives from an adult who received the AZD1222 COVID-19 vaccine. The chain couples TRBV5-4 to TRBJ1-2; D perhaps matches TRBD1 (6 bases). CDR3 in DNA: TGTGCCAGCAGCTGGGGGGCCCCCGGAACGAATGGCTACACCTTC. Protein: CASSWGAPGTNGYTF.